This TCR beta chain came from a study of blood T cell repertoires in COVID-19. Original methodology: Reference gene primer amplification in the assay estimated nucleated cell counts. Assay used: immunoSEQ multiplex PCR; TCRdb lists only in-frame clones, some missing. D and trimming come from the DNA, and the V and J calls and clone size come from that table. The table has tens of thousands of clones, around 90% seen once. The sequence came from a woman in her forties or fifties with active or convalescent COVID-19. The sequenced sample was peripheral blood.

CDR3 DNA sequence: TGCAGTGCTAGTAATCAGGGAAACACCATATATTTT. The encoded protein is CSASNQGNTIYF. This chain uses TRBV20-1 with TRBJ1-3; D is uncertain. V was clipped by 3 bases and J by 4 bases, with 7 bases between them. The CDR3 sequence is 12 residues long. The germline V gene encodes CDR1 DFQATT and CDR2 SNEGSKA (reference sequence).